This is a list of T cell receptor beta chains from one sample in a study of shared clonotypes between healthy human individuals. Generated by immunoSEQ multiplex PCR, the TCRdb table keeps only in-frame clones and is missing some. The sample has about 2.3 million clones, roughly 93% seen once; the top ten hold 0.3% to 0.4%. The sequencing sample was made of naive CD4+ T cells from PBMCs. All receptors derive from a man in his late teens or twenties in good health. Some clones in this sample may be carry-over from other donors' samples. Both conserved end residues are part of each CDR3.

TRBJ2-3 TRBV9 CASRPLAGATDTQYF
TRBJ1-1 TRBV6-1 CASSDNQGLTEAFF
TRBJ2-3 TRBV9 CASSAYTPTDTQYF
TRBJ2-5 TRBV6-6 CASCEAWPQETQYF
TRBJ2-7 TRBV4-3 CASSQGYGLAPSSYEQYF
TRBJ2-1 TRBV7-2 CASSLDRAYNEQFF
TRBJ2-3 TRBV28 CASSSASGVSTDTQYF
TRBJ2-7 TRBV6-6 CASTRTALSYEQYF
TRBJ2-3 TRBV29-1 CSVVPAADTQYF
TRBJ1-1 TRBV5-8 CASSPLRDTQEAFF
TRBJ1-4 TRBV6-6 CASSYSRTDNEKLFF
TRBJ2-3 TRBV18 CASSPLQSTDTQYF
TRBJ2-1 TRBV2 CASSRGLAGNNEQFF
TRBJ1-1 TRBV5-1 CASNPQGARTEAFF
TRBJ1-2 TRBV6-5 CASSFDAGTGVGGYTF
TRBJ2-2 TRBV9 CASSGRTNTGELFF
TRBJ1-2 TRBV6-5 CASSYLSPRGGGGYTF
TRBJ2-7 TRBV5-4 CASSLAASGGGHEQYF
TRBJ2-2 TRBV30 CAWRGLAGNTGELFF
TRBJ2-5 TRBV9 CASSNSGRWETQYF
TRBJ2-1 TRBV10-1 CASSDGGRQYNEQFF
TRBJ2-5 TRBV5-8 CASSGGGPETQYF
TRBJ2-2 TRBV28 CASFNKRGVVAGELFF
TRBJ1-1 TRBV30 CAWTSGRVRTEAFF
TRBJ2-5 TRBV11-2 CASSPSERRRIDF